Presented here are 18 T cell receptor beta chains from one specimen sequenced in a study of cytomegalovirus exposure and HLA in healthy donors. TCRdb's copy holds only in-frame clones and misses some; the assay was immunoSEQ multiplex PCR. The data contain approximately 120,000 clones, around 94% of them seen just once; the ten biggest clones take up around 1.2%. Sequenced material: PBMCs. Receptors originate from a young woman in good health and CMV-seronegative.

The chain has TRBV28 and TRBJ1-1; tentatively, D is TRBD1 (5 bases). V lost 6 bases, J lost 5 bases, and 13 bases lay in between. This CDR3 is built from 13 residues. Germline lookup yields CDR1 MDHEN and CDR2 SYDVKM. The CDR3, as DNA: TGTGCCAGCAGGACAGATTTCAAAACTGAAGCTTTCTTT. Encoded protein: CASRTDFKTEAFF.

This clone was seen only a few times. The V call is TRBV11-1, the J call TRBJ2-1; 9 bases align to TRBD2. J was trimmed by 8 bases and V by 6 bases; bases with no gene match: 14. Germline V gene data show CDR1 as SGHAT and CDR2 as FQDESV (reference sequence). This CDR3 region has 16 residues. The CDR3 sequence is CASSKTPSGGFDEQFF. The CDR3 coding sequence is TGTGCCAGCAGTAAAACTCCCAGCGGGGGGTTCGATGAGCAGTTCTTC.

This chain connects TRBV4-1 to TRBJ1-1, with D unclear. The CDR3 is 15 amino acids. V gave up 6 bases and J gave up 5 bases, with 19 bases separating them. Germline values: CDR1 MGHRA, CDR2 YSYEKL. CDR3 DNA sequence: TGCGCCAGCAGTTTCCGGGTCGGGGTGGAGACTGAAGCTTTCTTT. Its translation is CASSFRVGVETEAFF.

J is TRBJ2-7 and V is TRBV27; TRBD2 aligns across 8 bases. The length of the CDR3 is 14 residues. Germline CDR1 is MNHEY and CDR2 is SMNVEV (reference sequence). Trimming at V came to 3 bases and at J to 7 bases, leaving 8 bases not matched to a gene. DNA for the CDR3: TGTGCCAGCAGTTTTGGAGCGGGAGTTGGTGAGCAGTACTTC. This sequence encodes CASSFGAGVGEQYF.

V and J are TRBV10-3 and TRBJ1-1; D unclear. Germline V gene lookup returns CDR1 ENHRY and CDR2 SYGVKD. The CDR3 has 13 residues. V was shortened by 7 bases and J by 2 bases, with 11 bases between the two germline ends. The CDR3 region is CAIMGRTNTEAFF. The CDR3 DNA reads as TGTGCCATCATGGGCAGAACTAACACTGAAGCTTTCTTT.

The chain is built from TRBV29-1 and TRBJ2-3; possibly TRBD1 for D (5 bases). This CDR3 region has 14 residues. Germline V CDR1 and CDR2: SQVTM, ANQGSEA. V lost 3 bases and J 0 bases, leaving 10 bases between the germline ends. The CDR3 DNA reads TGCAGCGTTGAGGCTGGGGCGAGCACAGATACGCAGTATTTT. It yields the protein CSVEAGASTDTQYF.

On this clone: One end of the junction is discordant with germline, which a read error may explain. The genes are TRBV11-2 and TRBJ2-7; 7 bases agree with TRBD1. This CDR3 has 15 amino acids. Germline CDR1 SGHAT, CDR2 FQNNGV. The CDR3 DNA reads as TGTGCCAGCAGCCTAGATCCGGGACAGACCTACGAGCAGTACTTC. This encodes CASSLDPGQTYEQYF.

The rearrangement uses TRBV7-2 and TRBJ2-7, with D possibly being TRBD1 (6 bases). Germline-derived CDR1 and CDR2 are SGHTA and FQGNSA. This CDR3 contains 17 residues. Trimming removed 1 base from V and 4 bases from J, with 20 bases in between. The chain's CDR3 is CASSLGPVYGTRYEQYF. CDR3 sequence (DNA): TGTGCCAGCAGCTTAGGACCCGTTTACGGGACAAGGTACGAGCAGTACTTC.

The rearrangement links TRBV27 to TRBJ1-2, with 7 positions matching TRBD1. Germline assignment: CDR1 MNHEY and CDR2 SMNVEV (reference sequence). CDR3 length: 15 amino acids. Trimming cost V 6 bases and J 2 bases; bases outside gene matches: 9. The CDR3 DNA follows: TGTGCCAGCAGCTACAGACAGGGAAGGAACTATGGCTACACCTTC. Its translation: CASSYRQGRNYGYTF.

The CDR3 is CASSSPQLAGFDGELFF. The CDR3 bases are TGTGCCAGCAGTTCCCCCCAGCTAGCGGGGTTTGACGGGGAGCTGTTTTTT. The chain carries TRBV28 and TRBJ2-2; TRBD2 matches at 9 bases. Germline CDR1 reads MDHEN; CDR2 reads SYDVKM. The V and J ends lost 4 bases and 7 bases, in that order; junction bases with no gene match: 13. The CDR3 covers 17 residues.

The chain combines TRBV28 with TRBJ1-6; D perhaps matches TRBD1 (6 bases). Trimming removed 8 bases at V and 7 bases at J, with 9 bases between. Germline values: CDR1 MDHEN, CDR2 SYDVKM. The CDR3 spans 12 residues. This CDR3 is CASQGSNSPLHF. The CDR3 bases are TGTGCCAGCCAGGGGAGCAATTCACCCCTCCACTTT.

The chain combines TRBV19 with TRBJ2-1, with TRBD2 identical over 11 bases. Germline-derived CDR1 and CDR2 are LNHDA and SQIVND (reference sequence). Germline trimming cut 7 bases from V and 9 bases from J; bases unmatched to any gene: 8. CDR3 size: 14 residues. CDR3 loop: CASMTSGAHGEQFF. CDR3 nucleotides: TGTGCCAGTATGACTAGCGGGGCGCACGGTGAGCAGTTCTTC.

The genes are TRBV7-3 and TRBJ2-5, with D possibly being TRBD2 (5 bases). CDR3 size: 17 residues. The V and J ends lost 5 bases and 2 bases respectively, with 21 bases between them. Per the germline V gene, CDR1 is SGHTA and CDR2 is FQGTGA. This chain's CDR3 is CASSRGLDYASQETQYF. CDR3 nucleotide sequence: TGTGCCAGCAGCCGGGGTCTCGACTACGCCTCTCAAGAGACCCAGTACTTC.

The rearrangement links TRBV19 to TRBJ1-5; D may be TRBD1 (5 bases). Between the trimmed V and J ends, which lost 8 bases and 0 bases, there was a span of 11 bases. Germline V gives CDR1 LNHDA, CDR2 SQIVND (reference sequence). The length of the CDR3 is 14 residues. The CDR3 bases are TGTGCCAGTTACGGCGGACATAGCAATCAGCCCCAGCATTTT. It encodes CASYGGHSNQPQHF. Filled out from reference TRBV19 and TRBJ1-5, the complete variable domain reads DGGITQSPKYLFRKEGQNVTLSCEQNLNHDAMYWYRQDPGQGLRLIYYSQIVNDFQKGDIAEGYSVSREKKESFPLTVTSAQKNPTAFYLCASYGGHSNQPQHFGDGTRLSIL.

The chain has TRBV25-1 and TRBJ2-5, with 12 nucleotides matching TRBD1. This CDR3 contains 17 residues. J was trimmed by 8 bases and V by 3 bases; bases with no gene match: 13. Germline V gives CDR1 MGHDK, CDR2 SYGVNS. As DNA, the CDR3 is TGTGCCAGCAGTGACAATTTGGGACAGGGGGCCCCGATTACCCAGTACTTC. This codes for CASSDNLGQGAPITQYF.

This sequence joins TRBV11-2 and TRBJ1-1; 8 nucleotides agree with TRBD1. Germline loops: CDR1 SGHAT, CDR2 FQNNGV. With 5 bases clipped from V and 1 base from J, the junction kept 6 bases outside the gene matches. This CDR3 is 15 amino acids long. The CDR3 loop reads CASSPWTGQNTEAFF. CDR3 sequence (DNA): TGTGCCAGCAGCCCTTGGACAGGGCAGAACACTGAAGCTTTCTTT.

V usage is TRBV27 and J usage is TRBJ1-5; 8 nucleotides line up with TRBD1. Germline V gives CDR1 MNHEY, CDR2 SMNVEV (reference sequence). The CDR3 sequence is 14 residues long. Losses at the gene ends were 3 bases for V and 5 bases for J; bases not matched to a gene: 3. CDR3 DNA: TGTGCCAGCAGTTTCAGGGGGCCTTATCAGCCCCAGCATTTT. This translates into CASSFRGPYQPQHF.

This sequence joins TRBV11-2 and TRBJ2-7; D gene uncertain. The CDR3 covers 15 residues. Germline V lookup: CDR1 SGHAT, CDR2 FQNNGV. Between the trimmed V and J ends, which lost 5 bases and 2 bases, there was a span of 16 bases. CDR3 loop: CASSASPFRAYEQYF. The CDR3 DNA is TGTGCCAGCAGCGCATCTCCGTTTAGAGCCTACGAGCAGTACTTC. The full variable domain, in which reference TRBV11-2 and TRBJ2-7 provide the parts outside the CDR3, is EAGVAQSPRYKIIEKRQSVAFWCNPISGHATLYWYQQILGQGPKLLIQFQNNGVVDDSQLPKDRFSAERLKGVDSTLKIQPAKLEDSAVYLCASSASPFRAYEQYFGPGTRLTVT.